This TCR beta chain was observed in a study of blood T cell repertoires in COVID-19. The CDR3 totals 13 residues. The V gene's germline CDR1 is SGHTA and CDR2 FQGTGA. Trimming took 5 bases from V and 2 from J, leaving 8 bases between them. In the authors' methods: Amplification from reference gene primers served as the basis for estimated nucleated cell counts. TCRdb's table, derived via immunoSEQ multiplex PCR, lists solely in-frame clones and lacks some. V and J calls and clone size are as listed in that table; D and trimming were resolved from the DNA. The table lists about 87,000 clones, approximately 86% of them singletons.

The chain links TRBV7-3 to TRBJ2-3; D is perhaps TRBD1 (5 bases). The TCR originated in a woman older than 75 with COVID-19, enrolled during active disease. Sequences were obtained from peripheral blood. The CDR3 sequence is CASSRTFTDTQYF. The CDR3 nucleotides are TGTGCCAGCAGCAGGACATTCACAGATACGCAGTATTTT.